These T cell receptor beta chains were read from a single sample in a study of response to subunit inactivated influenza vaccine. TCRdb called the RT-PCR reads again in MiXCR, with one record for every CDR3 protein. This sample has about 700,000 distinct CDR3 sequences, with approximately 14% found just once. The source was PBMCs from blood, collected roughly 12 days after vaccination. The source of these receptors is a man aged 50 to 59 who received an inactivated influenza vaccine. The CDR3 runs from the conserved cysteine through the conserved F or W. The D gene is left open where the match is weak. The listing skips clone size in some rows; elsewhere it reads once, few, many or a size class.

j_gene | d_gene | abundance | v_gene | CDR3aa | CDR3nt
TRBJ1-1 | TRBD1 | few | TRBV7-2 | CASTRDRASRAFF | TGTGCCAGCACCAGGGACAGGGCTTCGAGGGCTTTCTTT
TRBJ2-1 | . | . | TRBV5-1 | CASSLVGGISGNEQFF | TGCGCCAGCAGCTTGGTTGGGGGAATCAGTGGCAATGAGCAGTTCTTC
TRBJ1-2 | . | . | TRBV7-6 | CASSLSDRSYGYTF | TGTGCCAGCAGCTTAAGCGACAGATCCTATGGCTACACCTTC
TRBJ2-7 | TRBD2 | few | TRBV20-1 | CSARDGGVDKGGQYF | TGCAGTGCTAGAGATGGGGGGGTAGACAAAGGTGGGCAGTACTTC
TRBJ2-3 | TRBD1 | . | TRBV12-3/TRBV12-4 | CASSFDTGVTDTQYF | TGTGCCAGCAGTTTCGATACAGGGGTGACAGATACGCAGTATTTT
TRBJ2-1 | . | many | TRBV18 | CASSQQGSSYNEQFF | TGTGCCAGCTCACAACAGGGAAGCTCCTACAATGAGCAGTTCTTC
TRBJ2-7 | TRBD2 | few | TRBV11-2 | CASSLVGLGRHQVYEQYF | TGTGCCAGCAGCTTAGTCGGACTAGGGCGGCACCAAGTCTACGAGCAGTACTTC
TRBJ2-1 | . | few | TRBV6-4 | CASSDYYNEQFF | TGTGCCAGCAGTGACTACTACAATGAGCAGTTCTTC
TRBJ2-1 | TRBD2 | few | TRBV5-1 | CASSWVTGGPGNEQFF | TGCGCCAGCAGCTGGGTTACGGGAGGGCCAGGAAATGAGCAGTTCTTC
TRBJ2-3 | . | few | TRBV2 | CASSHREFTDTQYF | TGTGCCAGCAGCCACAGGGAGTTCACAGATACGCAGTATTTT
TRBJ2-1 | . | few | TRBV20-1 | CSATSTRYYSYNEQFF | TGCAGTGCTACCTCCACCCGCTACTACTCCTACAATGAGCAGTTCTTC
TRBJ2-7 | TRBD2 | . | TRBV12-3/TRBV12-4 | CASRKTGGSYEQYF | TGTGCCAGCAGGAAAACGGGAGGCTCCTACGAGCAGTACTTC
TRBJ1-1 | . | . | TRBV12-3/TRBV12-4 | CASSPAPGTGSDTEAFF | TGTGCCAGCAGTCCCGCGCCCGGGACGGGATCTGACACTGAAGCTTTCTTT
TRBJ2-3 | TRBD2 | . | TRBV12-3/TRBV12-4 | CAFSPGLAGGFTTDTQYF | TGTGCCTTCAGTCCGGGACTAGCGGGAGGATTCACGACAGATACGCAGTATTTT
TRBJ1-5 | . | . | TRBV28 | CASSRVGGTNQPQHF | TGTGCCAGCAGTAGGGTGGGGGGAACAAATCAGCCCCAGCATTTT
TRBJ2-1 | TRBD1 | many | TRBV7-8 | CASSFRDRVYNEQFF | TGTGCCAGCAGCTTCCGGGACAGGGTTTACAATGAGCAGTTCTTC
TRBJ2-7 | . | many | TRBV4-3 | CASSQEKYYEQYF | TGCGCCAGCAGCCAAGAGAAGTACTACGAGCAGTACTTC
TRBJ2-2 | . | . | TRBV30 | CAWSWGTGKNTGELYF | TGTGCCTGGAGTTGGGGGACTGGAAAAAACACCGGGGAGCTGTATTTT
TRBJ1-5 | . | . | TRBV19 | CASSIFRGRSNQPQHF | TGTGCCAGTAGTATTTTCAGGGGTAGAAGCAATCAGCCCCAGCATTTT
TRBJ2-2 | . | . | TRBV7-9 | CASSVRDSGPGELFF | TGTGCCAGCAGCGTCCGTGACAGTGGCCCCGGGGAGCTGTTTTTT
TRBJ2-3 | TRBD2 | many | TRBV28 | CASSFYIIAGITDTQYF | TGTGCCAGCAGTTTTTATATAATAGCGGGGATCACAGATACGCAGTATTTT
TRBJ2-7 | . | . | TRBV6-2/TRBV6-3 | CASSYPTLSTDQYF | TGTGCCAGCAGTTACCCTACATTGAGCACGGACCAGTACTTC
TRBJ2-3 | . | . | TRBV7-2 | CASSLARSSGTDTQYF | TGTGCCAGCAGCTTAGCTCGGTCGAGCGGCACAGATACGCAGTATTTT
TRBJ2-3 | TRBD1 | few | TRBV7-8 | CASSSGQGGRDTQYF | TGTGCCAGCAGCTCAGGACAGGGGGGGAGAGATACGCAGTATTTT
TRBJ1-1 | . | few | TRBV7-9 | CASSLELGSTEAFF | TGTGCCAGCAGCTTAGAACTGGGGAGCACTGAAGCTTTCTTT
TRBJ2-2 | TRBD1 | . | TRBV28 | CASTRTGINTGELFF | TGTGCCAGTACCCGGACAGGGATTAACACCGGGGAGCTGTTTTTT
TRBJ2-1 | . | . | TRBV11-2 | CASSLGFPVEQFF | TGTGCCAGCAGCTTAGGGTTTCCAGTTGAGCAGTTCTTC
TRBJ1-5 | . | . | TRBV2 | CASGAAENQPQHF | TGTGCCAGCGGCGCGGCAGAAAATCAGCCCCAGCATTTT
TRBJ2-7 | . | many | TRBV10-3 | CAISEGRGRSEQYF | TGTGCCATCAGTGAGGGCAGGGGCCGCAGCGAGCAGTACTTC
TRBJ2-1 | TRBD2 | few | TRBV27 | CASSFIAGASYNEQFF | TGTGCCAGCAGTTTCATAGCGGGAGCTTCCTACAATGAGCAGTTCTTC
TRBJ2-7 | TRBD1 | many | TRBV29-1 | CSVMTGAYEQYF | TGCAGCGTTATGACAGGGGCCTACGAGCAGTACTTC
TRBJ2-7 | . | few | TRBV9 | CASSTTGYEQYF | TGTGCCAGCAGCACCACAGGGTACGAGCAGTACTTC
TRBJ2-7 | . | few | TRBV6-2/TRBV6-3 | CASSSFQDYEQYF | TGTGCCAGCAGTTCATTTCAGGACTACGAGCAGTACTTC